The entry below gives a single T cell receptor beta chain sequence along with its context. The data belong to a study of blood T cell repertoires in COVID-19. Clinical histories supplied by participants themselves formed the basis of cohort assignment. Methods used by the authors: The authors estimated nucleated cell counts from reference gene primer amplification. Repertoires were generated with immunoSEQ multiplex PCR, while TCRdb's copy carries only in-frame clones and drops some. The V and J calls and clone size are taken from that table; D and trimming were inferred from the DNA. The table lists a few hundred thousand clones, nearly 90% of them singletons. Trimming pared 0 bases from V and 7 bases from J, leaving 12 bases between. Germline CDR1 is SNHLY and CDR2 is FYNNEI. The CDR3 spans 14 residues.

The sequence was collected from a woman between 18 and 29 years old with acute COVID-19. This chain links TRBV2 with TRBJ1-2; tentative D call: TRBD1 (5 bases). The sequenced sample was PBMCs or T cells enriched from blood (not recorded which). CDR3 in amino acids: CASSEAGKGPGYTF. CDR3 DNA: TGTGCCAGCAGTGAAGCGGGAAAGGGGCCTGGCTACACCTTC. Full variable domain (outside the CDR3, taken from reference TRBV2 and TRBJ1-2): EPEVTQTPSHQVTQMGQEVILRCVPISNHLYFYWYRQILGQKVEFLVSFYNNEISEKSEIFDDQFSVERPDGSNFTLKIRSTKLEDSAMYFCASSEAGKGPGYTFGSGTRLTVV.